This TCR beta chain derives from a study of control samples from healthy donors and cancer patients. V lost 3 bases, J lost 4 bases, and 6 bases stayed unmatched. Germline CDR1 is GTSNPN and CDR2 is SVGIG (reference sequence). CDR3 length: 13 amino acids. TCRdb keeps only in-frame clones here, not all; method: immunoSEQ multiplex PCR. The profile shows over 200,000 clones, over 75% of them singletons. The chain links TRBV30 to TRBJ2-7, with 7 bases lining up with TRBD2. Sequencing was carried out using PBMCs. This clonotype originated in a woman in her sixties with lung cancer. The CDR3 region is CAWRAAGRYEQYF. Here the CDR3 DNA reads TGTGCCTGGAGGGCAGCGGGAAGATACGAGCAGTACTTC. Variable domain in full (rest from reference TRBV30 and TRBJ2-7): SQTIHQWPATLVQPVGSPLSLECTVEGTSNPNLYWYRQAAGRGLQLLFYSVGIGQISSEVPQNLSASRPQDRQFILSSKKLLLSDSGFYLCAWRAAGRYEQYFGPGTRLTVT.